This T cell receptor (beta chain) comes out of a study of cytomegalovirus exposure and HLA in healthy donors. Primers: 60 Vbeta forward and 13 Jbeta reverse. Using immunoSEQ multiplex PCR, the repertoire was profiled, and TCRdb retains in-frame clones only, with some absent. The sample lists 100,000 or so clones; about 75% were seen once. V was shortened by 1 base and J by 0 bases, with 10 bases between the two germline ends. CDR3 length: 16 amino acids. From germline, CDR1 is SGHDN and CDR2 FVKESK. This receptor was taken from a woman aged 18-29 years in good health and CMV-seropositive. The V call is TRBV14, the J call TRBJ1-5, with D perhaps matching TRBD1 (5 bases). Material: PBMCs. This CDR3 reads CASSQGGSYSNQPQHF. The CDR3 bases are TGTGCCAGCAGCCAAGGGGGCAGTTATAGCAATCAGCCCCAGCATTTT.